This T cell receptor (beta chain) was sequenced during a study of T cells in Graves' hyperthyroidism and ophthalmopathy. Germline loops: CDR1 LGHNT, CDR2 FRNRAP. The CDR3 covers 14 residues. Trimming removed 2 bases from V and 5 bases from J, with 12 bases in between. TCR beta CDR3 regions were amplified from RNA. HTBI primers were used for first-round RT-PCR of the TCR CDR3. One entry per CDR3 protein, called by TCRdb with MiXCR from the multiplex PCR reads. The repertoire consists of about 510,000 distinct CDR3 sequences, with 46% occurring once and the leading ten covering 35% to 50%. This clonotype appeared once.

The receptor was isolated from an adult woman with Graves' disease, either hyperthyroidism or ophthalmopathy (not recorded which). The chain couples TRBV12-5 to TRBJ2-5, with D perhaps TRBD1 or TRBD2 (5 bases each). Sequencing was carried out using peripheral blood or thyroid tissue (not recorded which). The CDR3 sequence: CASGLFRGRETQYF. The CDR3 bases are TGTGCTAGTGGTTTGTTTAGGGGACGGGAGACCCAGTACTTC. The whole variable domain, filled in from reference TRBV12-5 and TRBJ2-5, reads DARVTQTPRHKVTEMGQEVTMRCQPILGHNTVFWYRQTMMQGLELLAYFRNRAPLDDSGMPKDRFSAEMPDATLATLKIQPSEPRDSAVYFCASGLFRGRETQYFGPGTRLLVL.